A selection of T cell receptor beta chains follows, all from one sample in a study of blood T cell repertoires in COVID-19. The table came from immunoSEQ multiplex PCR; TCRdb's copy has only in-frame clones and leaves some out. Altogether 150,000 or so clones are present, around 85% being singletons, with the ten largest covering 9.2%. The sequenced sample was PBMCs or T cells enriched from blood (not recorded which). The receptors stem from a man between 50 and 59 years old who had recovered from COVID-19. Each CDR3 is given with its conserved first and last residue. The order of the fields is V gene, J gene, clone size, D gene, CDR3 protein, CDR3 DNA. A D gene is named only where the DNA matches it firmly. Only part of the rows carry a size: once, few, many, or a class if the clone is expanded.

V: TRBV10-3; J: TRBJ1-2; size: once; D: NA; CDR3: CAISAGGNGYTF; DNA: TGTGCCATCAGTGCGGGGGGAAATGGCTACACCTTC
V: TRBV11-2; J: TRBJ1-2; size: few; D: TRBD1; CDR3: CASSFRTGVNYGYTF; DNA: TGTGCCAGCAGCTTCCGGACAGGGGTTAACTATGGCTACACCTTC
V: TRBV27; J: TRBJ1-6; size: NA; D: NA; CDR3: CASTRGRGNSPLHF; DNA: TGTGCCAGCACGCGGGGCCGGGGGAATTCACCCCTCCACTTT
V: TRBV27; J: TRBJ1-6; size: NA; D: NA; CDR3: CASSYSNNSPLHF; DNA: TGTGCCAGCAGTTATTCTAATAATTCACCCCTCCACTTT
V: TRBV10-3; J: TRBJ1-1; size: NA; D: NA; CDR3: CAISVGGALGTEAFF; DNA: TGTGCCATCAGTGTAGGGGGGGCGCTTGGCACTGAAGCTTTCTTT
V: TRBV7-6; J: TRBJ2-5; size: NA; D: NA; CDR3: CASSSQRIEETQYF; DNA: TGTGCCAGCAGCTCCCAGCGCATTGAAGAGACCCAGTACTTC
V: TRBV12-3/TRBV12-4; J: TRBJ1-2; size: once; D: TRBD1; CDR3: CASSRDRGYGYTF; DNA: TGTGCCAGCAGTCGGGACAGGGGCTATGGCTACACCTTC
V: TRBV2; J: TRBJ2-5; size: NA; D: NA; CDR3: CAKSDSEETQYF; DNA: TGTGCCAAATCGGACAGTGAAGAGACCCAGTACTTC
V: TRBV3-1/TRBV3-2; J: TRBJ1-2; size: NA; D: TRBD1; CDR3: CASSRGQIYGYTF; DNA: TGTGCCAGCAGCCGGGGACAGATCTATGGCTACACCTTC
V: TRBV6-5; J: TRBJ1-3; size: NA; D: NA; CDR3: CASSYSSGGGNTIYF; DNA: TGTGCCAGCAGTTACTCCAGCGGGGGCGGAAACACCATATATTTT
V: TRBV6-5; J: TRBJ1-4; size: once; D: TRBD1; CDR3: CASSSTGGNEKLFF; DNA: TGTGCCAGCAGTTCGACAGGGGGTAATGAAAAACTGTTTTTT
V: TRBV5-5; J: TRBJ1-4; size: once; D: NA; CDR3: CASSLGTLEKLFF; DNA: TGTGCCAGCAGCTTGGGGACACTCGAAAAACTGTTTTTT
V: TRBV19; J: TRBJ2-3; size: NA; D: TRBD2; CDR3: CASSIWISGGGRGTDTQYF; DNA: TGTGCCAGTAGTATATGGATTAGCGGGGGGGGCCGGGGGACAGATACGCAGTATTTT
V: TRBV7-3; J: TRBJ1-2; size: NA; D: NA; CDR3: CASSLKGSGGYTF; DNA: TGTGCCAGCAGCTTAAAGGGGTCAGGGGGCTACACCTTC
V: TRBV7-9; J: TRBJ2-7; size: NA; D: TRBD2; CDR3: CASSRRATGGSDEQYF; DNA: TGTGCCAGCAGCCGTAGAGCCACGGGAGGGTCGGACGAGCAGTACTTC
V: TRBV5-1; J: TRBJ2-7; size: NA; D: NA; CDR3: CASSPRGAGSSYEQYF; DNA: TGCGCCAGCAGCCCGCGTGGGGCGGGGAGCTCCTACGAGCAGTACTTC
V: TRBV6-1; J: TRBJ1-2; size: NA; D: NA; CDR3: CASSDGRYYGYTF; DNA: TGTGCCAGCAGTGATGGGAGGTACTATGGCTACACCTTC
V: TRBV7-2; J: TRBJ2-3; size: NA; D: TRBD2; CDR3: CASSEDGTTRLDTQYF; DNA: TGTGCCAGCAGCGAGGATGGGACTACCCGCTTGGATACGCAGTATTTT
V: TRBV4-2; J: TRBJ1-2; size: few; D: NA; CDR3: CASSQGLLDGYTF; DNA: TGTGCCAGCAGCCAGGGCCTGCTCGATGGCTACACCTTC
V: TRBV5-4; J: TRBJ2-3; size: NA; D: TRBD2; CDR3: CASSLYAGGSTDTQYF; DNA: TGTGCCAGCAGCTTGTACGCGGGGGGGAGCACAGATACGCAGTATTTT
V: TRBV29-1; J: TRBJ1-2; size: many; D: NA; CDR3: CSVPSQGVRGYTF; DNA: TGCAGCGTCCCCTCACAGGGAGTGAGGGGCTACACCTTC
V: TRBV5-1; J: TRBJ2-1; size: once; D: TRBD2; CDR3: CASSLLAGGTNEQFF; DNA: TGCGCCAGCAGCCTACTAGCGGGGGGGACCAATGAGCAGTTCTTC
V: TRBV12-3/TRBV12-4; J: TRBJ2-3; size: NA; D: NA; CDR3: CASSLQGPDTQYF; DNA: TGTGCCAGCAGTTTACAGGGTCCAGATACGCAGTATTTT
V: TRBV6-6; J: TRBJ2-3; size: NA; D: TRBD1; CDR3: CASSPGQVSTDTQYF; DNA: TGTGCCAGCAGTCCTGGACAGGTTAGCACAGATACGCAGTATTTT
V: TRBV6-2/TRBV6-3; J: TRBJ1-1; size: NA; D: NA; CDR3: CASSYYSEGNTEAFF; DNA: TGTGCCAGCAGTTACTACTCGGAGGGGAACACTGAAGCTTTCTTT
V: TRBV6-5; J: TRBJ1-1; size: NA; D: NA; CDR3: CASIPQGINTEAFF; DNA: TGTGCCAGCATCCCACAGGGAATTAACACTGAAGCTTTCTTT
V: TRBV7-2; J: TRBJ2-5; size: NA; D: TRBD1; CDR3: CASTAGGVETQYF; DNA: TGTGCCAGCACGGCAGGGGGCGTAGAGACCCAGTACTTC
V: TRBV27; J: TRBJ1-1; size: NA; D: NA; CDR3: CASSFHPPGFRTEAFF; DNA: TGTGCCAGCAGTTTTCACCCTCCGGGGTTTCGCACTGAAGCTTTCTTT
V: TRBV6-5; J: TRBJ1-6; size: NA; D: NA; CDR3: CASSSQVPYSPLHF; DNA: TGTGCCAGCAGTTCACAGGTCCCCTATTCACCCCTCCACTTT
V: TRBV6-5; J: TRBJ2-5; size: NA; D: TRBD1; CDR3: CASSHTDRVGTQYF; DNA: TGTGCCAGCAGCCACACGGACAGGGTAGGGACCCAGTACTTC
V: TRBV2; J: TRBJ1-5; size: NA; D: TRBD1; CDR3: CASSGQGIRQQPQHF; DNA: TGTGCCAGCAGCGGACAGGGAATAAGGCAACAGCCCCAGCATTTT
V: TRBV12-3/TRBV12-4; J: TRBJ2-1; size: NA; D: NA; CDR3: CASSFLEAGEQFF; DNA: TGTGCCAGCAGTTTTCTGGAGGCTGGGGAGCAGTTCTTC
V: TRBV9; J: TRBJ2-1; size: once; D: TRBD2; CDR3: CASSFSGGSSYNEQFF; DNA: TGTGCCAGCAGCTTTAGCGGGGGGTCCTCCTACAATGAGCAGTTCTTC
V: TRBV11-2; J: TRBJ1-2; size: NA; D: NA; CDR3: CASSLVPGDYGYTF; DNA: TGTGCCAGCAGCTTAGTGCCAGGGGACTATGGCTACACCTTC
V: TRBV3-1/TRBV3-2; J: TRBJ1-3; size: NA; D: TRBD1; CDR3: CASSGDRVSGNTIYF; DNA: TGTGCCAGCAGCGGCGACAGGGTGTCAGGAAACACCATATATTTT
V: TRBV11-1; J: TRBJ2-3; size: once; D: NA; CDR3: CASSLLLADTQYF; DNA: TGTGCCAGCAGCTTATTGCTAGCAGATACGCAGTATTTT
V: TRBV4-3; J: TRBJ2-5; size: NA; D: NA; CDR3: CASSQDGGAKGETQYF; DNA: TGCGCCAGCAGCCAAGATGGGGGGGCTAAGGGAGAGACCCAGTACTTC
V: TRBV29-1; J: TRBJ2-3; size: once; D: TRBD1; CDR3: CSVVPNRDSLGTDTQYF; DNA: TGCAGCGTTGTCCCAAACCGGGACAGCCTTGGCACAGATACGCAGTATTTT
V: TRBV28; J: TRBJ2-5; size: few; D: TRBD1; CDR3: CASTPAGQGGRDETQYF; DNA: TGTGCCAGCACCCCGGCAGGACAGGGAGGAAGGGATGAGACCCAGTACTTC
V: TRBV11-2; J: TRBJ1-1; size: NA; D: TRBD1; CDR3: CASSPSTGDPEAFF; DNA: TGTGCCAGCAGCCCCTCTACAGGGGACCCCGAAGCTTTCTTT
V: TRBV18; J: TRBJ1-1; size: NA; D: TRBD1; CDR3: CASSPLGTGMNTEAFF; DNA: TGTGCCAGCTCACCCCTTGGGACAGGGATGAACACTGAAGCTTTCTTT
V: TRBV2; J: TRBJ1-6; size: few; D: NA; CDR3: CASSWETDNSPLHF; DNA: TGTGCCAGCAGTTGGGAGACCGATAATTCACCCCTCCACTTT
V: TRBV7-3; J: TRBJ2-7; size: NA; D: TRBD1; CDR3: CASSRAPLGTGGLYEQYF; DNA: TGTGCCAGCAGCCGAGCCCCCCTCGGGACAGGGGGCCTCTACGAGCAGTACTTC
V: TRBV4-3; J: TRBJ1-4; size: NA; D: NA; CDR3: CASSQDLTNDISLAKLFF; DNA: TGCGCCAGCAGCCAAGATTTAACGAATGACATCTCTTTGGCAAAACTGTTTTTT
V: TRBV5-1; J: TRBJ1-5; size: NA; D: NA; CDR3: CASSLLPSSDQPQHF; DNA: TGCGCCAGCAGCTTGCTTCCTTCGTCGGATCAGCCCCAGCATTTT
V: TRBV6-5; J: TRBJ2-7; size: NA; D: TRBD2; CDR3: CASTGVPTSGYEQYF; DNA: TGTGCCAGCACTGGGGTCCCCACTAGCGGCTACGAGCAGTACTTC
V: TRBV5-5; J: TRBJ2-3; size: NA; D: NA; CDR3: CASSLDPGFGDTQYF; DNA: TGTGCCAGCAGCTTGGATCCGGGGTTTGGAGATACGCAGTATTTT
V: TRBV19; J: TRBJ1-2; size: NA; D: NA; CDR3: CASSAGVAGGGYTF; DNA: TGTGCCAGTAGTGCAGGTGTTGCCGGGGGAGGCTACACCTTC
V: TRBV5-1; J: TRBJ2-1; size: NA; D: TRBD2; CDR3: CASSLALAGDNEQFF; DNA: TGCGCCAGCAGCTTGGCCCTAGCGGGGGACAATGAGCAGTTCTTC
V: TRBV6-2/TRBV6-3; J: TRBJ2-3; size: NA; D: NA; CDR3: CASSYLGGGTDTQYF; DNA: TGTGCCAGCAGTTACTTGGGGGGAGGCACAGATACGCAGTATTTT